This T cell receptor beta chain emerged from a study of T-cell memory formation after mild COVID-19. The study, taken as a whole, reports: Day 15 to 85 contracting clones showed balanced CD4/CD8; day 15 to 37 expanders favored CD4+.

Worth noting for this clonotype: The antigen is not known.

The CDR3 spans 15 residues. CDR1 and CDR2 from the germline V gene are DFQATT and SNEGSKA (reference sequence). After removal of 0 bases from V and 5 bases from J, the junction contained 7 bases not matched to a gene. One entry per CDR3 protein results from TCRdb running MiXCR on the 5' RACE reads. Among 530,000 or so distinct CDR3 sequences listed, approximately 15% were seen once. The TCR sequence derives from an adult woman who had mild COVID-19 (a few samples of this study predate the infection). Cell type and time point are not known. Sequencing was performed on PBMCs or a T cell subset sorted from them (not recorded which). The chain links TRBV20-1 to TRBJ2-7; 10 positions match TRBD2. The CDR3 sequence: CSAREPLAGDHEQYF. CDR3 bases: TGCAGTGCTAGAGAACCCCTAGCGGGAGACCACGAGCAGTACTTC.